The 27 T cell receptor beta chains given below trace back to one sample, sequenced in a study of T cells in Graves' hyperthyroidism and ophthalmopathy. Researchers amplified the TCR beta CDR3 regions from RNA transcripts. Carried out on the TCR CDR3, a first-round RT-PCR used the HTBI primer set. TCRdb reprocessed the multiplex PCR reads via MiXCR and lists one record per CDR3 protein. Of roughly 330,000 distinct CDR3 sequences listed, roughly 15% are singletons. The material sequenced was blood. The receptors were gathered from a man aged 25 to 40 with Graves' hyperthyroidism.

The V gene is TRBV5-1, the J gene TRBJ2-5, with D maybe TRBD2 (5 bases). Per the germline V gene, CDR1 is SGHRS and CDR2 is YFSETQ. Between the trimmed V and J ends, which lost 1 base and 5 bases, there was a span of 15 bases. The CDR3 runs 15 residues. CDR3 sequence: CASSLWAREVETQYF. CDR3 sequence (DNA): TGCGCCAGCAGCTTGTGGGCGAGGGAAGTCGAGACCCAGTACTTC.

The table lists this clonotype with a few counts. The chain couples TRBV7-2 to TRBJ2-7; 9 bases are a match to TRBD2. The length of the CDR3 is 18 residues. The V and J ends lost 1 base and 5 bases, in that order; junction bases with no gene match: 15. The V gene's germline CDR1 is SGHTA and CDR2 FQGNSA. The CDR3 loop is CASSLEFPRYSGSHEQYF. CDR3 nucleotides: TGTGCCAGCAGCTTAGAGTTCCCGCGGTATAGCGGGAGCCACGAGCAGTACTTC.

Details on this clonotype: A much bigger clone sits one base away, suggesting this may be a read error. Since no conserved phenylalanine or tryptophan closes the CDR3, a read error is the likely cause. J is TRBJ1-2 and V is TRBV20-1; perhaps TRBD1 as D (5 bases). Trimming left V 1 base short and J 8 bases short, with 14 bases between. Germline V gene data show CDR1 as DFQATT and CDR2 as SNEGSKA (reference sequence). The CDR3 spans 13 residues. CDR3 sequence (DNA): TGCAGTGCTAGAGGACAGCTTCTATGGGGCTACACCCTC. The encoded protein is CSARGQLLWGYTL.

This clonotype has only a few counts. V is TRBV29-1 and J is TRBJ2-3, with a possible D match to TRBD1 (6 bases). Between the trimmed V and J ends, which lost 4 bases and 3 bases, there was a span of 11 bases. Germline lookup yields CDR1 SQVTM and CDR2 ANQGSEA. The CDR3 sequence is 13 residues long. CDR3 protein: CSVGTAYTDTQYF. Written as DNA, the CDR3 is TGCAGCGTTGGGACAGCTTATACAGATACGCAGTATTTT.

This clonotype came up many times. This sequence joins TRBV28 and TRBJ2-7; 7 nucleotides align to TRBD1. This CDR3 is 14 amino acids long. V shed 8 bases and J 0 bases; nucleotides not matched to a gene: 7. CDR1 and CDR2 (germline): MDHEN, SYDVKM. CDR3 region: CASRDRAYSYEQYF. CDR3 nucleotides: TGTGCCAGCCGCGACAGGGCCTACTCCTACGAGCAGTACTTC.

This clonotype was seen at least ten times. The chain joins TRBV29-1 to TRBJ1-2, with D hard to call. Germline V gene lookup returns CDR1 SQVTM and CDR2 ANQGSEA. The CDR3 length is 12 residues. V was shortened by 2 bases and J by 8 bases, with 12 bases between the two germline ends. CDR3 in amino acids: CSVEREGRGYTF. The CDR3 nucleotides are TGCAGCGTTGAACGCGAAGGGAGAGGCTACACCTTC.

This clonotype has just a few counts. V and J are TRBV5-1 and TRBJ2-1, with TRBD2 matching 9 bases. With 4 bases clipped from V and 4 bases from J, the junction kept 9 bases outside the gene matches. The germline CDR1 and CDR2 sequences are SGHRS and YFSETQ. This CDR3 is built from 16 residues. In DNA, the CDR3 is TGCGCCAGCAGCCCCCGGACTAGCGTTAAATACAATGAGCAGTTCTTC. Its translation: CASSPRTSVKYNEQFF.

The rearrangement joins TRBV18 to TRBJ2-7; the D gene is possibly TRBD2 (6 bases). The CDR3 length is 15 residues. CDR1 KGHSH and CDR2 LQKENI come from the germline V gene. The ends were cut back, 5 bases at V and 5 bases at J, with 19 bases in the middle. CDR3 nucleotide sequence: TGTGCCAGCTCAACCACGATCGGGGAGGACCACGAGCAGTACTTC. It is translated as CASSTTIGEDHEQYF.

Only a few counts were recorded for this clonotype. The rearrangement links TRBV7-3 to TRBJ2-6, with D tentatively TRBD1 (6 bases). The CDR3 is 17 amino acids. Germline CDR1 is SGHTA and CDR2 is FQGTGA. The V end was cut by 8 bases, the J end by 0 bases, with 17 bases between. As DNA, the CDR3 is TGTGCCAGCGCCCAGACTACAGGGCCCTCTGGGGCCAACGTCCTGACTTTC. Amino acid sequence: CASAQTTGPSGANVLTF.

The J gene is TRBJ2-7, the V gene TRBV27, with 8 positions matching TRBD1. This CDR3 comprises 17 residues. Trimming took 6 bases from V and 2 from J; bases not matched to a gene: 15. The germline gives CDR1 MNHEY, CDR2 SMNVEV (reference sequence). For the CDR3, the DNA is TGTGCCAGCAGCTTTACCCTTGGGACAGGAACCGCCTACGAGCAGTACTTC. Amino acids: CASSFTLGTGTAYEQYF.

This clonotype was found many times. The chain combines TRBV20-1 with TRBJ2-7; D perhaps matches TRBD2 (6 bases). Germline-derived CDR1 and CDR2 are DFQATT and SNEGSKA (reference sequence). This CDR3 spans 13 amino acids. The germline V and J ends were trimmed by 1 base and 7 bases, with 14 bases remaining between them. The CDR3: CSARGVRDLEQYF. The CDR3 coding sequence is TGCAGTGCTAGAGGAGTCAGGGACTTGGAGCAGTACTTC.

The chain carries TRBV7-9 and TRBJ1-1; D is undetermined. With 1 base removed from V and 5 bases from J, the gap between germline ends came to 11 bases. CDR3 length equals 14 residues. In germline, CDR1 is SEHNR, CDR2 FQNEAQ (reference sequence). The CDR3 nucleotides read TGTGCCAGCAGCTTAGTCAGGTATCGGACTGAAGCTTTCTTT. It yields the protein CASSLVRYRTEAFF.

This clonotype was counted once. The chain has TRBV20-1 and TRBJ2-5; tentative D call: TRBD2 (6 bases). Germline V CDR1 and CDR2: DFQATT, SNEGSKA (reference sequence). This CDR3 is built from 15 residues. V lost 4 bases to trimming and J lost 5 bases, with 20 bases between them. The CDR3 spells CSATDRRRAIETQYF. The DNA of the CDR3 is TGCAGTGCTACGGATAGGAGGAGGGCTATCGAGACCCAGTACTTC.

The table lists this clonotype with many counts. The chain links TRBV11-2 to TRBJ2-1, with unresolved D. This CDR3 is built from 13 residues. Germline assignment: CDR1 SGHAT and CDR2 FQNNGV. V lost 5 bases and J lost 4, with 9 bases in between. The DNA for the CDR3 is TGTGCCAGCAGCCCGGTCGCTTACAATGAGCAGTTCTTC. This sequence encodes CASSPVAYNEQFF. Variable domain in full (rest from reference TRBV11-2 and TRBJ2-1): EAGVAQSPRYKIIEKRQSVAFWCNPISGHATLYWYQQILGQGPKLLIQFQNNGVVDDSQLPKDRFSAERLKGVDSTLKIQPAKLEDSAVYLCASSPVAYNEQFFGPGTRLTVL.

The chain employs TRBV6-5 and TRBJ1-5; D is unclear. From germline, CDR1 is MNHEY and CDR2 SVGAGI. Trimming cost V 4 bases and J 2 bases, with 12 bases left between them. This CDR3 region has 15 residues. The CDR3, as DNA: TGTGCCAGCAGTTCCCCCCCCGGCGGCAATCAGCCCCAGCATTTT. Translated: CASSSPPGGNQPQHF.

This clonotype was seen more than once but under ten times. The rearrangement uses TRBV25-1 and TRBJ1-2, with D uncertain. CDR3 size: 13 residues. From germline, CDR1 is MGHDK and CDR2 SYGVNS. V lost 4 bases, J lost 5 bases, and 11 bases lay in between. CDR3 amino acids: CASSGGGLYGYTF. The CDR3 DNA sequence: TGTGCCAGCAGTGGAGGAGGATTATATGGCTACACCTTC.

In this sample, this clonotype turned up many times. The chain links TRBV6-4 to TRBJ1-1; a weak D match, TRBD1 (5 bases). V was shortened by 3 bases and J by 3 bases, with 11 bases between the two germline ends. The germline V gene encodes CDR1 MRHNA and CDR2 SNTAGT. CDR3 length: 14 residues. The CDR3 loop reads CASSEEPGDTEAFF. CDR3 coding DNA: TGTGCCAGCAGTGAGGAACCGGGGGACACTGAAGCTTTCTTT.

A note on this clonotype: A much more abundant neighbour one base away suggests this may be a read error. The gene calls are TRBV10-3 and TRBJ2-1; possibly TRBD1 for D (6 bases). Trimming pared 11 bases from V and 4 bases from J, leaving 12 bases between. Germline V gene lookup returns CDR1 ENHRY and CDR2 SYGVKD. The CDR3 sequence is 12 residues long. The CDR3 here is CAVVTGYNEQFF. DNA for the CDR3: TGTGCCGTGGTGACAGGTTACAATGAGCAGTTCTTC.

Comment on this clonotype: As the CDR3 is not closed by the conserved phenylalanine or tryptophan, this likely results from a read error. This chain connects TRBV5-5 to TRBJ2-7; unclear D gene. Trimming stripped 2 bases from V and 3 bases from J, with 6 bases between. Germline CDR1 and CDR2: SGHKS and YYEKEE (reference sequence). This CDR3 has 12 residues. The CDR3 DNA sequence: TGTGCCAGCAGCTTACAACTCTACGAGCAGTACCTC. Amino acid sequence: CASSLQLYEQYL.

This clonotype has ten or more counts. This sequence joins TRBV3-1 and TRBJ2-7; TRBD1 agrees at 12 bases. Trimming cost V 1 base and J 6 bases; bases outside gene matches: 4. CDR3 length: 15 residues. CDR1 is LGHDT and CDR2 is YNNKEL in the germline V gene (reference sequence). DNA of the CDR3: TGTGCCAGCAGCCAAGTTGGGACAGGGGGCCTCGAGCAGTACTTC. It codes for CASSQVGTGGLEQYF.

This clonotype was seen ten or more times. The gene calls are TRBV20-1 and TRBJ2-7; tentative D call: TRBD1 (6 bases). The CDR3 sequence is 13 residues long. Germline loops: CDR1 DFQATT, CDR2 SNEGSKA (reference sequence). CDR3 protein: CSLGGRASYEQYF. CDR3 DNA sequence: TGCAGCCTTGGGGGCAGGGCATCCTACGAGCAGTACTTC.

There are many counts of this clonotype. The chain links TRBV3-1 to TRBJ2-7; D perhaps matches TRBD2 (5 bases). The CDR3 extends over 14 amino acids. Germline V gives CDR1 LGHDT, CDR2 YNNKEL (reference sequence). V lost 1 base to trimming and J lost 5 bases, with 12 bases between them. CDR3 nucleotide sequence: TGTGCCAGCAGCCAAGTCGGGATGTTCCACGAGCAGTACTTC. Amino acid sequence: CASSQVGMFHEQYF.

This rearrangement joins TRBV4-1 to TRBJ2-5; D is possibly TRBD2 (7 bases). CDR3 length: 16 residues. The germline V gene has CDR1 MGHRA and CDR2 YSYEKL. Trimming took off 0 bases at V and 5 bases at J, with 16 bases between the two ends. Here the CDR3 reads CASSQEWREGGETQYF. The CDR3 DNA reads TGCGCCAGCAGCCAAGAGTGGAGGGAGGGGGGGGAGACCCAGTACTTC.

V is TRBV10-3 and J is TRBJ2-1; D is possibly TRBD2 (5 bases). The germline V and J ends were trimmed by 6 bases and 6 bases, with 15 bases remaining between them. There are 14 residues in the CDR3. CDR1 is ENHRY and CDR2 is SYGVKD in the germline V gene. The CDR3 DNA follows: TGTGCCATCAGCCCAGTGGGAGAAACCAATGAGCAGTTCTTC. It encodes CAISPVGETNEQFF.

This sequence joins TRBV20-1 and TRBJ2-1, with 7 bases matching TRBD2. V trimming: 6 bases; J trimming: 7 bases; junction bases outside the gene matches: 12. The CDR3 has 14 amino acids. Germline CDR1 is DFQATT and CDR2 is SNEGSKA (reference sequence). The CDR3 reads CSAAAGTTSNEQFF. In nucleotides, the CDR3 is TGCAGTGCCGCGGCCGGGACTACCTCAAATGAGCAGTTCTTC.

This clonotype was seen more than once but under ten times. The genes are TRBV5-1 and TRBJ2-7, with 12 bases that match TRBD2. Germline V gives CDR1 SGHRS, CDR2 YFSETQ. V lost 5 bases to trimming and J lost 2 bases; unmatched junction nucleotides: 2. There are 14 residues in the CDR3. The CDR3 region has the DNA TGCGCCAGCAGGACTAGCGGGAGCACCTACGAGCAGTACTTC. Amino acids: CASRTSGSTYEQYF.

V is TRBV5-1 and J is TRBJ1-1, with 10 bases fitting TRBD1. This CDR3 comprises 17 residues. Germline CDR1 SGHRS, CDR2 YFSETQ. Trimming cost V 4 bases and J 5 bases; bases outside gene matches: 14. The CDR3 here is CASSLSGQGTPRTEAFF. The CDR3 coding sequence is TGCGCCAGCAGCCTCTCGGGACAGGGGACGCCTAGGACTGAAGCTTTCTTT.